Following are 2 T cell receptor beta chains from one sample sequenced in a study of T cells after yellow fever vaccination. TCRdb reprocessed the 5' RACE reads with MiXCR, giving one entry per CDR3 protein. The sample holds hundreds of thousands of distinct CDR3 sequences, around an eighth seen once. The source was PBMCs, collected on the day of the yellow fever booster vaccination. The origin of the receptors is a man between 25 and 39 years old who received the YFV17D yellow fever vaccine.

The sample holds a few counts of this clonotype. The chain combines TRBV7-9 with TRBJ1-1, with a tentative D call TRBD1 (6 bases). CDR1 is SEHNR and CDR2 is FQNEAQ in the germline V gene (reference sequence). The CDR3 totals 16 residues. V gave up 1 base and J gave up 0 bases, with 12 bases separating them. The CDR3 DNA reads as TGTGCCAGCAGCTTAGTCCCTACAGGGATGAACACTGAAGCTTTCTTT. This sequence encodes CASSLVPTGMNTEAFF.

In its sample, this clonotype was seen a few times. This rearrangement joins TRBV7-8 to TRBJ2-7, with D tentatively TRBD2 (5 bases). The CDR3 has 15 residues. In germline, CDR1 is SGHVS, CDR2 FQNEAQ. V lost 0 bases to trimming and J lost 3 bases, with 12 bases between them. The CDR3 reads CASSLAAPGLYEQYF. As DNA, the CDR3 is TGTGCCAGCAGCTTAGCGGCCCCAGGACTCTACGAGCAGTACTTC.